This is a list of T cell receptor beta chains from one sample in a study of blood T cell repertoires in COVID-19. The protocol was immunoSEQ multiplex PCR, while the TCRdb copy is restricted to in-frame clones and leaves out a portion. The top ten clones hold roughly 10% of a sample with approximately 140,000 clones, 88% of them seen once. Material for sequencing was peripheral blood. These receptors all come from a man in his sixties with active or convalescent COVID-19. Both conserved end residues are part of each CDR3. The D gene is left open where the match is weak. Expanded clones are given a class, and other clones once, few, many or no size at all.

size	V	D	J	DNA	CDR3
NA	TRBV5-1	TRBD1	TRBJ2-3	TGCGCCAGCAGCCCGGGGACAGCCCTTGGCACAGATACGCAGTATTTT	CASSPGTALGTDTQYF
NA	TRBV19	TRBD2	TRBJ2-7	TGTGCCAGTAGGAGCGGGGGGCACTCCTACGAGCAGTACTTC	CASRSGGHSYEQYF
once	TRBV2	TRBD2	TRBJ2-3	TGTGCCAGCCTCCCCGGACTAGCGGAGACAGATACGCAGTATTTT	CASLPGLAETDTQYF
NA	TRBV19	NA	TRBJ1-4	TGTGCCAGTAGTAAAGGAGGTGGTTATGAAAAACTGTTTTTT	CASSKGGGYEKLFF
NA	TRBV7-2	NA	TRBJ2-3	TGTGCCAGCAGCTTAAGCTCGAGGTCCGAAGATACGCAGTATTTT	CASSLSSRSEDTQYF
NA	TRBV19	TRBD1	TRBJ2-5	TGTGCCAGTAAGGGACAGGGATTGTACCAAGAGACCCAGTACTTC	CASKGQGLYQETQYF
NA	TRBV6-2/TRBV6-3	TRBD1	TRBJ1-6	TGTGCCAGCAGTTACTGGACAGGGGATTCACCCCTCCACTTT	CASSYWTGDSPLHF
NA	TRBV6-6	NA	TRBJ2-1	TGTGCCAGCAGCCGACCGGGCAGGGAAGGCAATGAGCAGTTCTTC	CASSRPGREGNEQFF
NA	TRBV11-3	NA	TRBJ2-1	TGTGCCAGCAGCCGGCGGGACGGAGTTTCGCATGAGCAGTTCTTC	CASSRRDGVSHEQFF
NA	TRBV7-2	NA	TRBJ1-5	TGTGCCAGCAGCTTAAGCGGGGTTAGCAATCAGCCCCAGCATTTT	CASSLSGVSNQPQHF